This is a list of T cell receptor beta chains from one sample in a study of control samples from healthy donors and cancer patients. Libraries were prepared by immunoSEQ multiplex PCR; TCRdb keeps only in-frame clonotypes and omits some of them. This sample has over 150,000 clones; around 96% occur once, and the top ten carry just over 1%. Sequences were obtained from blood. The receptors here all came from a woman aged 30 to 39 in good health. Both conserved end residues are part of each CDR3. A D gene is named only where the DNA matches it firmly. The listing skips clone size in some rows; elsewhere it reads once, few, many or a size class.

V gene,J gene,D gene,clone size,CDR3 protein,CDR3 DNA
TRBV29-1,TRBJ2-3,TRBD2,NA,CSVERGGDTQYF,TGCAGCGTTGAGCGGGGGGGGGATACGCAGTATTTT
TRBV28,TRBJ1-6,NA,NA,CASSSGPSLNSPLHF,TGTGCCAGCAGCTCTGGGCCTAGCCTAAATTCACCCCTCCACTTT
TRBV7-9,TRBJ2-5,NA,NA,CASSLYGGQETQYF,TGTGCCAGCAGCTTATACGGTGGACAAGAGACCCAGTACTTC
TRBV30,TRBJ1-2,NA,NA,CAWSGGQGGGYTF,TGTGCCTGGAGTGGAGGCCAGGGCGGAGGCTACACCTTC
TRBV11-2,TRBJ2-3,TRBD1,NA,CASRTGQGTSTDTQYF,TGTGCCAGCAGAACGGGACAGGGGACGAGCACAGATACGCAGTATTTT
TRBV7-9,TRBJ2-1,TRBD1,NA,CASSPRTGGSYNEQFF,TGTGCCAGCAGCCCCAGGACAGGGGGCTCCTACAATGAGCAGTTCTTC
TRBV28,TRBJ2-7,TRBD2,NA,CASTVGGSRSYEQYF,TGTGCCAGCACCGTTGGCGGGAGCCGCTCCTACGAGCAGTACTTC
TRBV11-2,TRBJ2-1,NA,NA,CASSLRVSYNEQFF,TGTGCCAGCAGCTTAAGAGTCAGCTACAATGAGCAGTTCTTC
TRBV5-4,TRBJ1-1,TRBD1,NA,CASSPGQVRFDTEAFF,TGTGCCAGCAGCCCAGGACAGGTCCGCTTCGACACTGAAGCTTTCTTT
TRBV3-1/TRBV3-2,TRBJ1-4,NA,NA,CASSLGVVATNEKLFF,TGTGCCAGCAGCCTCGGAGTCGTTGCAACTAATGAAAAACTGTTTTTT
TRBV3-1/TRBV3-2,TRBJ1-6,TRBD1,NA,CASSQAPTGLGNSPLHF,TGTGCCAGCAGCCAAGCTCCGACAGGGTTAGGGAATTCACCCCTCCACTTT
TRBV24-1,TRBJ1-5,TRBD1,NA,CATSGSIGTGGNNQPQHF,TGTGCCACCAGTGGGTCCATCGGGACAGGGGGGAACAATCAGCCCCAGCATTTT
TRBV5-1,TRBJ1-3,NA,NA,CASSLGTRSGNTIYF,TGCGCCAGCAGCTTGGGGACGCGCTCTGGAAACACCATATATTTT
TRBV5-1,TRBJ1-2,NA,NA,CASSSDPDSNYGYTF,TGCGCCAGCAGCTCCGATCCTGACAGCAACTATGGCTACACCTTC
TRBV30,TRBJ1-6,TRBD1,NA,CAWRRDRDSPLHF,TGTGCCTGGAGGCGGGACAGGGATTCACCCCTCCACTTT
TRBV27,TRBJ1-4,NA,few,CASSPPGAGVGEKLFF,TGTGCCAGCAGTCCCCCGGGGGCAGGGGTGGGGGAAAAACTGTTTTTT
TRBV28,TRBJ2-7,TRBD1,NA,CASSLAAGGLYEQYF,TGTGCCAGCAGTTTAGCGGCAGGGGGTCTCTACGAGCAGTACTTC
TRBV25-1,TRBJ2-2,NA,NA,CASSEAGRAHTGELFF,TGTGCCAGCAGTGAAGCGGGCAGGGCCCACACCGGGGAGCTGTTTTTT
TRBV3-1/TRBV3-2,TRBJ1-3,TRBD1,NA,CASSKNQGGGNTIYF,TGTGCCAGCAGCAAGAACCAGGGGGGAGGAAACACCATATATTTT
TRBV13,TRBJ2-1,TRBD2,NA,CASSFGGDYSYNEQFF,TGTGCCAGCAGCTTTGGGGGGGACTACTCCTACAATGAGCAGTTCTTC
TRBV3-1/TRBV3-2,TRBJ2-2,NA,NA,CASSQGPGELFF,TGTGCCAGCAGCCAAGGTCCCGGGGAGCTGTTTTTT
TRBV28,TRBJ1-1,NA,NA,CASSLYRWNTEAFF,TGTGCCAGCAGTCTATATAGGTGGAACACTGAAGCTTTCTTT
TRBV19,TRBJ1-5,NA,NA,CASSAPRDSHNQPQHF,TGTGCCAGTAGTGCCCCCCGGGACTCACACAATCAGCCCCAGCATTTT
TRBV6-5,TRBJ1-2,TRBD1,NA,CASSYGSTGVGYTF,TGTGCCAGCAGTTACGGCTCCACAGGGGTTGGCTACACCTTC
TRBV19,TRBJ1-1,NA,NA,CASSIRGAGTEAFF,TGTGCCAGTAGTATAAGGGGCGCGGGCACTGAAGCTTTCTTT
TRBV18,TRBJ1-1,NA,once,CASSHTVSWGHLYTEAFF,TGTGCCAGCTCACACACAGTGAGCTGGGGGCATCTGTACACTGAAGCTTTCTTT
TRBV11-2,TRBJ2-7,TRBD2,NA,CASSSGTSYEQYF,TGTGCCAGCAGCTCCGGGACTAGCTACGAGCAGTACTTC
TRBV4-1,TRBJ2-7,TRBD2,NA,CASSQDLREGHEQYF,TGCGCCAGCAGCCAAGATTTGAGGGAGGGTCACGAGCAGTACTTC
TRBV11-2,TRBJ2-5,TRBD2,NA,CASRRLAGIQETQYF,TGTGCCAGCAGAAGGTTAGCGGGGATCCAAGAGACCCAGTACTTC
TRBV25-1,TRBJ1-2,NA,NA,CASSEYGGPGGYTF,TGTGCCAGCAGTGAATATGGGGGGCCGGGTGGCTACACCTTC
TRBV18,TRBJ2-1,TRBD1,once,CASSRTGGRDEQFF,TGTGCCAGCTCACGGACAGGGGGCAGGGATGAGCAGTTCTTC
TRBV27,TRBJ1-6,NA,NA,CASSLGGGSPLHF,TGTGCCAGCTCCTTGGGGGGCGGTTCACCCCTCCACTTT
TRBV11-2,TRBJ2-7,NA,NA,CASSLVGGSYEQYF,TGTGCCAGCAGCTTAGTTGGGGGGAGCTACGAGCAGTACTTC
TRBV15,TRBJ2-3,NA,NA,CATSGMMTASTDTQYF,TGTGCCACCAGCGGAATGATGACGGCTAGCACAGATACGCAGTATTTT
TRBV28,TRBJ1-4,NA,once,CASTTGAEKLFF,TGTGCCAGCACAACAGGTGCTGAAAAACTGTTTTTT
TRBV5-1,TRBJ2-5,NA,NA,CASSRGGETQYF,TGCGCCAGCAGCCGGGGTGGCGAGACCCAGTACTTC
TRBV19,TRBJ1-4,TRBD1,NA,CASTPIGTGEIGQKLFF,TGTGCCAGTACCCCTATCGGGACAGGGGAAATCGGGCAAAAACTGTTTTTT
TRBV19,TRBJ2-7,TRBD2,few,CASARGTSGFYEQYF,TGTGCCAGCGCCCGCGGGACTAGTGGGTTCTACGAGCAGTACTTC
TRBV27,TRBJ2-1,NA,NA,CASSLLRGPYNEQFF,TGTGCCAGCAGTTTGCTCAGGGGTCCCTACAATGAGCAGTTCTTC
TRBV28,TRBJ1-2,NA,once,CASSPLWWQGYTF,TGTGCCAGCAGTCCCCTTTGGTGGCAAGGCTACACCTTC
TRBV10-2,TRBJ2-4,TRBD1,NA,CASSESTGGFRDIQYF,TGCGCCAGCAGTGAGTCGACAGGGGGGTTCCGCGACATTCAGTACTTC
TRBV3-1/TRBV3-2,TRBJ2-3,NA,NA,CASSQLAADTQYF,TGTGCCAGCAGCCAACTTGCTGCAGATACGCAGTATTTT
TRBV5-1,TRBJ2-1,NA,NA,CASRVGPSYNEQFF,TGCGCCAGCCGGGTCGGGCCCTCCTACAATGAGCAGTTCTTC
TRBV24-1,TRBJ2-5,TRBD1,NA,CAPRGTGRQETQYF,TGTGCCCCGCGAGGGACAGGACGACAAGAGACCCAGTACTTC
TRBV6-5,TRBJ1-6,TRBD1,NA,CASSYGQGIYNSPLHF,TGTGCCAGCAGTTACGGACAGGGGATCTATAATTCACCCCTCCACTTT
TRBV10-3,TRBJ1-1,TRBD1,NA,CAISTDRGNTEAFF,TGTGCCATCAGTACAGACAGGGGTAACACTGAAGCTTTCTTT
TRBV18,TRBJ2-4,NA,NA,CASSPQLAKNIQYF,TGTGCCAGCTCACCTCAATTAGCCAAAAACATTCAGTACTTC
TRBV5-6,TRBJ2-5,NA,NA,CASSFQETQYF,TGTGCCAGCAGCTTCCAAGAGACCCAGTACTTC
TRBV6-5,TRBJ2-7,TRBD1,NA,CASSTGTGVYEQYF,TGTGCCAGCAGTACCGGGACAGGGGTCTACGAGCAGTACTTC
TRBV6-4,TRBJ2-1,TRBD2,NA,CASSDGGGTYNEQFF,TGTGCCAGCAGTGATGGGGGGGGAACATACAATGAGCAGTTCTTC
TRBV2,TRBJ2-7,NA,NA,CASSDTGFKSYEQYF,TGTGCCAGCAGTGATACAGGTTTTAAGTCCTACGAGCAGTACTTC
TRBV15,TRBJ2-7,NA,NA,CATSRDRADLKYF,TGTGCCACCAGCAGAGATCGGGCAGATCTCAAGTACTTC
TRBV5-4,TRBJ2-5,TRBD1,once,CASSDRDQETQYF,TGTGCCAGCAGTGACAGGGACCAAGAGACCCAGTACTTC
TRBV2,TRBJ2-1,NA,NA,CASRWVGNEQFF,TGTGCCAGCCGGTGGGTCGGGAATGAGCAGTTCTTC
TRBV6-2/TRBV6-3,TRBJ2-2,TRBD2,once,CASSLGLAGGPGELFF,TGTGCCAGCAGTCTGGGACTAGCGGGGGGGCCCGGGGAGCTGTTTTTT
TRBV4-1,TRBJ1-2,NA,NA,CASSQVPGSVWGYTF,TGCGCCAGCAGCCAAGTCCCCGGATCGGTGTGGGGCTACACCTTC
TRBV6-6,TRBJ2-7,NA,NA,CASSSMGLSWGYEQYF,TGTGCCAGCAGTTCCATGGGGCTCTCTTGGGGCTACGAGCAGTACTTC
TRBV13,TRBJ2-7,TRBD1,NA,CASSRQGKTYEQYF,TGTGCCAGCAGTCGACAGGGGAAAACCTACGAGCAGTACTTC